This TCR beta chain was obtained from a study of blood T cells in healthy people across ages. This clonotype was seen a few times. Primers used in a second PCR of about 7 to 12 cycles were a sample-barcoded 5' primer and a J-beta primer mix. TCRdb ran MiXCR on the 5' RACE reads and lists one entry per CDR3 protein. The sample holds about 1.4 million distinct CDR3 sequences, approximately 59% seen once. This clonotype was obtained from a man between 18 and 35 years old in good health. Material for sequencing was blood.

CDR3 loop: CASGPQDQPQHF. CDR3 nucleotides: TGTGCCAGCGGCCCACAAGATCAGCCCCAGCATTTT. The rearrangement joins TRBV12-3 or TRBV12-4 to TRBJ1-5; D remains unclear. Deletions cut 8 bases from V and 5 bases from J, with 10 bases between. This CDR3 has 12 amino acids.